Shown below are 25 T cell receptor beta chains from a single sample sequenced in a study of cytomegalovirus exposure and HLA in healthy donors. TCRdb's table, derived via immunoSEQ multiplex PCR, lists solely in-frame clones and lacks some. The sample holds 95,000 to 150,000 clones; more than 75% are singletons and the top ten take about 6.3%. Sample: PBMCs. These receptors originate from a woman in her late teens or twenties in good health and CMV-seropositive.

CDR3 sequence (DNA): TGCGCCAGCAGCTTGGGTACAGGGGAGTTGACACCCCTCCACTTT. This gives the protein CASSLGTGELTPLHF. This chain connects TRBV5-1 to TRBJ1-6; the match to TRBD1 covers 7 bases. Germline V gene data show CDR1 as SGHRS and CDR2 as YFSETQ. The CDR3 is made up of 15 amino acids. V dropped 0 bases and J dropped 11; count of bases not matched to a gene: 8.

The chain links TRBV7-9 to TRBJ2-7; 11 bases match TRBD1. CDR3 size: 17 residues. Germline values: CDR1 SEHNR, CDR2 FQNEAQ (reference sequence). V shed 5 bases and J 5 bases; nucleotides not matched to a gene: 14. As DNA, the CDR3 is TGTGCCAGCAGCCTCCGCCCCGGACAGGGGGCCTCGCACGAGCAGTACTTC. As protein: CASSLRPGQGASHEQYF.

V usage is TRBV7-2 and J usage is TRBJ2-7; the match to TRBD2 covers 7 bases. The CDR3 is made up of 19 amino acids. CDR1 is SGHTA and CDR2 is FQGNSA in the germline V gene. V lost 2 bases to trimming and J lost 6 bases; unmatched junction nucleotides: 22. Written as DNA, the CDR3 is TGTGCCAGCAGCTTATATGGGTCGGGATTTTTTGGGACTAACCCCGAGCAGTACTTC. It specifies CASSLYGSGFFGTNPEQYF. Filled out from reference TRBV7-2 and TRBJ2-7, the complete variable domain reads GAGVSQSPSNKVTEKGKDVELRCDPISGHTALYWYRQSLGQGLEFLIYFQGNSAPDKSGLPSDRFSAERTGGSVSTLTIQRTQQEDSAVYLCASSLYGSGFFGTNPEQYFGPGTRLTVT.

This clone was observed a single time. CDR3: CASSQDWRGAGGYTF. For the CDR3, the DNA is TGTGCCAGCAGCCAAGATTGGCGGGGGGCGGGTGGCTACACCTTC. This chain links TRBV4-2 with TRBJ1-2; possibly TRBD1 for D (6 bases). Germline loops: CDR1 LGHNA, CDR2 YNFKEQ. CDR3 length equals 15 residues. V lost 0 bases to trimming and J lost 7 bases, with 15 bases between them.

With regard to this clone: Different DNA sequences within this sample yield the same CDR3. The chain uses TRBV5-1 and TRBJ1-1; 8 bases are shared with TRBD1. Germline V gene data show CDR1 as SGHRS and CDR2 as YFSETQ. This CDR3 is built from 15 residues. The ends lost 0 bases at V and 1 base at J; junction bases unmatched: 2. The CDR3 sequence: CASSLAGTGNTEAFF. The CDR3 region has the DNA TGCGCCAGCAGCTTGGCCGGGACAGGGAACACTGAAGCTTTCTTT.

This rearrangement joins TRBV11-2 to TRBJ1-1; 11 bases agree with TRBD1. V dropped 5 bases and J dropped 1; count of bases not matched to a gene: 6. CDR3 length: 16 amino acids. Germline CDR1 reads SGHAT; CDR2 reads FQNNGV. Here the CDR3 DNA reads TGTGCCAGCAGCCCCGGACAGGGGGCGAGGAACACTGAAGCTTTCTTT. This encodes CASSPGQGARNTEAFF.

There are a few counts of this clone. The chain couples TRBV27 to TRBJ1-6, with 8 bases matching TRBD1. The CDR3 has 15 residues. Trimming cost V 4 bases and J 7 bases; bases outside gene matches: 6. Germline CDR1 reads MNHEY; CDR2 reads SMNVEV (reference sequence). The CDR3 sequence is CASSSGTGLNSPLHF. The CDR3, as DNA: TGTGCCAGCAGTTCCGGGACAGGCCTAAATTCACCCCTCCACTTT.

This rearrangement joins TRBV12-5 to TRBJ2-1; 8 bases agree with TRBD1. The CDR3 is made up of 15 amino acids. The V and J ends lost 6 bases and 2 bases, in that order; junction bases with no gene match: 6. Germline assignment: CDR1 LGHNT and CDR2 FRNRAP. The CDR3 loop is CASGAGQGAYNEQFF. DNA for the CDR3: TGTGCTAGTGGGGCCGGACAGGGAGCCTACAATGAGCAGTTCTTC.

This clone was seen a handful of times. The chain combines TRBV20-1 with TRBJ1-1; D gene unclear. The CDR3 consists of 11 residues. The germline gives CDR1 DFQATT, CDR2 SNEGSKA (reference sequence). V was shortened by 6 bases and J by 2 bases, with 7 bases between the two germline ends. The CDR3 nucleotides are TGCAGTGCGGGAGCTAACACTGAAGCTTTCTTT. The encoded protein is CSAGANTEAFF.

The genes are TRBV7-2 and TRBJ2-5; D is unresolved. Trimming took off 3 bases at V and 1 base at J, with 15 bases between the two ends. Germline V gene sequence: CDR1 SGHTA, CDR2 FQGNSA. This CDR3 is 16 amino acids long. CDR3 amino acids: CASSFTPLAGQETQYF. The CDR3 DNA follows: TGTGCCAGCAGCTTTACCCCCTTGGCAGGCCAAGAGACCCAGTACTTC.

The rearrangement joins TRBV9 to TRBJ1-2; 7 bases agree with TRBD1. Trimming removed 0 bases from V and 6 bases from J; junction bases left unmatched: 5. Germline CDR1 reads SGDLS; CDR2 reads YYNGEE. The CDR3 runs 14 residues. CDR3 loop: CASSVGGGDHGYTF. CDR3 DNA sequence: TGTGCCAGCAGCGTAGGAGGGGGCGATCATGGCTACACCTTC.

V gene TRBV6-5 combines with J gene TRBJ1-1, with TRBD1 matching 7 bases. CDR1 is MNHEY and CDR2 is SVGAGI in the germline V gene. The junction had 6 bases not matched to a gene; V was cut back by 7 bases and J by 4 bases. The CDR3 consists of 13 residues. The CDR3: CASTDREVTEAFF. The DNA of the CDR3 is TGTGCCAGCACCGACAGGGAGGTCACTGAAGCTTTCTTT.

This clone has a handful of counts. The chain carries TRBV7-9 and TRBJ1-2; TRBD1 agrees at 9 bases. V was pared by 5 bases and J by 8 bases, with 9 bases of the junction left unmatched. Germline V gene data show CDR1 as SEHNR and CDR2 as FQNEAQ (reference sequence). This CDR3 spans 14 amino acids. CDR3 coding DNA: TGTGCCAGCAGCCGGGACAGGGCCAACGGGGGCTACACCTTC. It is translated as CASSRDRANGGYTF.

V gene TRBV6-1 combines with J gene TRBJ2-1, with 7 bases aligning to TRBD1. The germline CDR1 and CDR2 sequences are MNHNS and SASEGT. The CDR3 totals 14 residues. Germline trimming cut 5 bases from V and 4 bases from J; bases unmatched to any gene: 5. CDR3 DNA: TGTGCCAGCAGTCTGTGGACAGGTTACAATGAGCAGTTCTTC. It is translated as CASSLWTGYNEQFF.

In DNA, the CDR3 is TGTGCCAGCAGTCCAGGGGGCGCCGAGCAGTACTTC. This translates into CASSPGGAEQYF. V and J are TRBV6-5 and TRBJ2-7, with TRBD1 identical over 8 bases. The trim removed 5 bases at V and 6 bases at J, leaving 3 bases unmatched. From germline, CDR1 is MNHEY and CDR2 SVGAGI. There are 12 residues in the CDR3.

The chain employs TRBV5-1 and TRBJ2-2, with D possibly being TRBD2 (6 bases). Germline-derived CDR1 and CDR2 are SGHRS and YFSETQ. The CDR3 covers 14 residues. V was shortened by 6 bases and J by 2 bases, with 11 bases between the two germline ends. CDR3 sequence reads: CASTEGLNTGELFF. CDR3 bases: TGCGCCAGCACGGAGGGCCTTAACACCGGGGAGCTGTTTTTT.

The chain recombines TRBV15 with TRBJ1-1; D not certain. V was trimmed by 2 bases and J by 7 bases, leaving 11 bases between them. CDR3 length: 13 amino acids. Germline CDR1 LNHNV, CDR2 YYDKDF (reference sequence). Here the CDR3 DNA reads TGTGCCACCAGCAGAAACAGACGTGATGAAGCTTTCTTT. Amino acid sequence: CATSRNRRDEAFF.

The gene calls are TRBV2 and TRBJ2-2; 8 positions match TRBD2. CDR1 and CDR2 (germline): SNHLY, FYNNEI. The CDR3 spans 15 residues. J gave up 4 bases and V 4 bases, and 5 bases lay outside the gene matches. The CDR3 DNA reads TGTGCCAGCAGTGGAGTAGCGGGGTCCACCGGGGAGCTGTTTTTT. It translates to CASSGVAGSTGELFF.

The CDR3: CASSPILAGLSTDTQYF. The CDR3 nucleotides read TGTGCCAGCTCACCAATCCTAGCGGGGCTTAGCACAGATACGCAGTATTTT. This rearrangement joins TRBV18 to TRBJ2-3; 9 bases are shared with TRBD2. CDR3 size: 17 residues. V lost 2 bases, J lost 0 bases, and 6 bases stayed unmatched. Germline lookup yields CDR1 KGHSH and CDR2 LQKENI.

This clone was counted a few times. The rearrangement uses TRBV11-3 and TRBJ2-7; no reliable D call. The V gene lost 3 bases and the J gene lost 11 bases, with 11 bases spanning the gap. The CDR3 covers 11 residues. Germline assignment: CDR1 SGHNT and CDR2 YENEEA. This CDR3 is CASSFSGPEYF. CDR3 coding DNA: TGTGCCAGCAGCTTCAGTGGCCCTGAGTACTTC.

The gene calls are TRBV5-4 and TRBJ1-6, with no clear D. CDR3 size: 16 residues. Trimming pared 0 bases from V and 2 bases from J, leaving 9 bases between. Germline V gives CDR1 SGHNT, CDR2 YYREEE (reference sequence). The CDR3 DNA reads as TGTGCCAGCAGCTTGGTCGGGTCAGCCTATAATTCACCCCTCCACTTT. This translates into CASSLVGSAYNSPLHF.

The chain employs TRBV5-1 and TRBJ2-3; the D gene is possibly TRBD2 (6 bases). V was trimmed by 3 bases and J by 4 bases, leaving 18 bases between them. CDR1 SGHRS and CDR2 YFSETQ come from the germline V gene. There are 16 residues in the CDR3. The CDR3 region is CASSWASGSGADTQYF. CDR3 nucleotides: TGCGCCAGCAGCTGGGCCTCCGGGAGTGGGGCAGATACGCAGTATTTT.

The chain uses TRBV11-3 and TRBJ2-3, with D hard to call. Germline lookup yields CDR1 SGHNT and CDR2 YENEEA. Trimming cost V 5 bases and J 4 bases, with 7 bases left between them. The CDR3 covers 12 residues. The CDR3 DNA reads TGTGCCAGCAGCCCTGACTCAGATACGCAGTATTTT. Translation gives CASSPDSDTQYF.

J is TRBJ1-2 and V is TRBV19; no definite D call. CDR3 size: 14 residues. Germline V CDR1 and CDR2: LNHDA, SQIVND (reference sequence). V was trimmed by 4 bases and J by 11 bases, leaving 20 bases between them. DNA of the CDR3: TGTGCCAGTAGTACCTCCGGGAGTGGGTTTCCATACACCTTC. This translates into CASSTSGSGFPYTF.

The rearrangement links TRBV7-3 to TRBJ1-1; no clear D. The V end was cut by 2 bases, the J end by 4 bases, with 11 bases between. Germline CDR1 is SGHTA and CDR2 is FQGTGA. The length of the CDR3 is 14 residues. The CDR3: CASSLAGSGTEAFF. DNA for the CDR3: TGTGCCAGCAGCTTAGCGGGCAGCGGCACTGAAGCTTTCTTT.